The 6 T cell receptor beta chains presented below share a single source sample, sequenced in a study of identical twins. TCRdb passed the 5' RACE reads through MiXCR, listing each CDR3 protein once. Of 470,000 or so distinct CDR3 sequences listed, 24% are singletons. This sample also appeared in a second study, on T cells expressing NK-cell markers.

Source material: CD4+ T cells sorted from blood. The receptors come from a young woman in good health.

The chain carries TRBV27 and TRBJ2-7; 12 nucleotides match TRBD2. CDR1 and CDR2 from the germline V gene are MNHEY and SMNVEV (reference sequence). This CDR3 has 14 amino acids. The V gene end was trimmed by 4 bases and the J gene end by 7 bases; junction bases not matched to a gene: 5. The CDR3 nucleotides are TGTGCCAGCAGTTCCTCTGGACTAGCGGGGGAGCAGTACTTC. Its translation: CASSSSGLAGEQYF.

Only a few counts were recorded for this clonotype. The rearrangement joins TRBV6-7 to TRBJ2-7, with 9 bases aligning to TRBD1. TRBV6-7 is an open reading frame whose function is uncertain. V shed 8 bases and J 6 bases; nucleotides not matched to a gene: 11. CDR3 size: 14 residues. CDR3 DNA: TGTGCCAGCCTGGGACAGGGAAGATTGGGCGAGCAGTACTTC. Amino acids: CASLGQGRLGEQYF.

The V gene is TRBV29-1, the J gene TRBJ2-5, with D tentatively TRBD2 (5 bases). V lost 6 bases and J lost 1, with 12 bases in between. Germline V CDR1 and CDR2: SQVTM, ANQGSEA. The CDR3 contains 13 residues. The CDR3 DNA follows: TGCAGCGTGCGACCGGGGTTCCAAGAGACCCAGTACTTC. Protein: CSVRPGFQETQYF.

The genes are TRBV7-9 and TRBJ2-4; 7 nucleotides agree with TRBD1. Looked up from germline, CDR1 is SEHNR and CDR2 is FQNEAQ (reference sequence). CDR3 length: 16 amino acids. With 5 bases clipped from V and 0 bases from J, the junction kept 7 bases outside the gene matches. CDR3 loop: CASSPGQPLAKNIQYF. Written as DNA, the CDR3 is TGTGCCAGCAGCCCGGGACAGCCCCTAGCCAAAAACATTCAGTACTTC.

The genes are TRBV7-2 and TRBJ2-1, with TRBD2 matching over 11 bases. Germline V gene sequence: CDR1 SGHTA, CDR2 FQGNSA. Losses at the gene ends were 3 bases for V and 6 bases for J; bases not matched to a gene: 7. The CDR3 loop spans 16 amino acids. CDR3 in DNA: TGTGCCAGCAGCTTCCCTACTAGCGGGAGACGCAATGAGCAGTTCTTC. It specifies CASSFPTSGRRNEQFF.

The V and J genes are TRBV5-4 and TRBJ2-4; 8 bases are a match to TRBD1. Germline CDR1 SGHNT, CDR2 YYREEE (reference sequence). This CDR3 spans 16 amino acids. J was trimmed by 5 bases and V by 0 bases; bases with no gene match: 7. CDR3 sequence (DNA): TGTGCCAGCAGCTTGGCCGGCGGGACAGGACAAAACATTCAGTACTTC. Translated: CASSLAGGTGQNIQYF.